A single TCR beta chain is shown here with its context. This sample is drawn from a study of OX40 agonist ivuxolimab in advanced cancers. Across the study: Each patient was given ivuxolimab into a vein every 2 weeks, at 0.01 to 10 mg/kg.

The protocol was immunoSEQ multiplex PCR, while the TCRdb copy is restricted to in-frame clones and leaves out a portion. The sample gives roughly 23,000 clones, around 80% of which show up once; around 18% is in the top ten. Germline V CDR1 and CDR2: LNHDA, SQIVND (reference sequence). The CDR3 runs 14 residues. V dropped 1 base and J dropped 2 bases, with 9 bases sitting between them. This chain joins TRBV19 and TRBJ2-7; D is unresolved. This specimen consisted of CD4+ or CD8+ T cells sorted from blood, obtained in a trial of the OX40 agonist ivuxolimab. The receptor comes from an adult with an advanced solid tumor such as melanoma, head and neck, liver or kidney cancer. The CDR3: CASSIAPRAYEQYF. CDR3 DNA: TGTGCCAGTAGTATAGCCCCTCGGGCCTACGAGCAGTACTTC.